Listed below are T cell receptor beta chains from one sample, sequenced in a study of T cell repertoires in cytomegalovirus infection. Their target antigens are unknown. TCRdb recomputed calls from the reads with MiXCR, one row per CDR3 protein. Altogether around 25,000 distinct CDR3 sequences are present, around a fifth being singletons, with the ten largest covering roughly 80%. Sequenced material: CD8+ T cells from cultured PBMCs, taken from culture after CMV antigen stimulation. These receptors were obtained from a human donor in good health (CMV status not recorded). Some clones in this sample may be carry-over from other donors' samples. Each CDR3 is given with its conserved first and last residue. A D gene is named only where the DNA matches it firmly. Size tells how often a clone was seen (once, few, many) or the class of an expanded clone, and some rows leave it out.

D: NA; V: TRBV10-3; size: few; J: TRBJ1-2; DNA: TGTGCCATCAGTGAGTCGGTAGAGAGGGACTATGGCTACACCTTC; CDR3: CAISESVERDYGYTF
D: NA; V: TRBV12-3/TRBV12-4; size: few; J: TRBJ2-7; DNA: TGTGCCAGCGGATACCGGGGTTCCGAGCAGTACTTC; CDR3: CASGYRGSEQYF
D: NA; V: TRBV7-8; size: NA; J: TRBJ2-7; DNA: TGTGCCAGCAGCAACCACCGACAGGCCAGCTCCTACGAGCAGTACTTC; CDR3: CASSNHRQASSYEQYF
D: NA; V: TRBV5-1; size: few; J: TRBJ1-1; DNA: TGCGCCAGCAGCGCCTACAGGAGCACTGAAGCTTTCTTT; CDR3: CASSAYRSTEAFF
D: NA; V: TRBV7-6; size: few; J: TRBJ2-5; DNA: TGTGCCAGCAGCCTTACCGAGACCCAGTACTTC; CDR3: CASSLTETQYF
D: TRBD1; V: TRBV7-9; size: few; J: TRBJ2-1; DNA: TGTGCCAGCAGCCAGGGGGCAACCTACAATGAGCAGTTCTTC; CDR3: CASSQGATYNEQFF
D: TRBD1; V: TRBV6-2/TRBV6-3; size: NA; J: TRBJ2-7; DNA: TGTGCCAGCAGTGCCGGGACAGGGGGCTACGAGCAGTACTTC; CDR3: CASSAGTGGYEQYF
D: NA; V: TRBV6-2/TRBV6-3; size: many; J: TRBJ1-2; DNA: TGTGCCAGCAGTGCAGACGACAAGAGCTACACCTTC; CDR3: CASSADDKSYTF
D: TRBD1; V: TRBV12-3/TRBV12-4; size: NA; J: TRBJ2-3; DNA: TGTGCCAGCAGTTTACGGACAGGGGGCACTCATCTGTATTTT; CDR3: CASSLRTGGTHLYF
D: TRBD1; V: TRBV11-1; size: few; J: TRBJ2-5; DNA: TGTGCCAGCATCAAGGGGGCCGACCAAGAGACCCAGTACTTC; CDR3: CASIKGADQETQYF
D: NA; V: TRBV11-2; size: NA; J: TRBJ2-3; DNA: TGTGCCAGCAGCTTAGCCCCACGCCTCTCCCGCACAGATACGCAGTATTTT; CDR3: CASSLAPRLSRTDTQYF
D: TRBD1; V: TRBV5-1; size: NA; J: TRBJ2-7; DNA: TGCGCCAGCAGCTTGAGGACAGGGATGAACGAGCAGTACTTC; CDR3: CASSLRTGMNEQYF
D: NA; V: TRBV7-6; size: few; J: TRBJ2-7; DNA: TGTGCCAGCAGCACTAAGGGGACCTACGAGCAGTACTTC; CDR3: CASSTKGTYEQYF
D: NA; V: TRBV7-2; size: few; J: TRBJ2-7; DNA: TGTGCCAGCAGTCCTGCCCCGGGACAAACCTACGAGCAGTACTTC; CDR3: CASSPAPGQTYEQYF
D: TRBD1; V: TRBV27; size: few; J: TRBJ2-7; DNA: TGTGCCAGCAGAGCCGGGACAGGGGCTCGAGAGCAGTACTTC; CDR3: CASRAGTGAREQYF
D: TRBD2; V: TRBV4-1; size: few; J: TRBJ2-7; DNA: TGCGCCAGCAGTCCACGGGGGGGGCTCGCCTACGAGCAGTACTTC; CDR3: CASSPRGGLAYEQYF
D: TRBD1; V: TRBV7-2; size: many; J: TRBJ2-5; DNA: TGTGCCAGCAGCTTGGGACAGGTGGAGACCCAGTACTTC; CDR3: CASSLGQVETQYF
D: TRBD2; V: TRBV7-2; size: many; J: TRBJ2-7; DNA: TGTGCCAGCAGCTCGCCACGGGGGCGGGAGGTTTACGAGCAGTACTTC; CDR3: CASSSPRGREVYEQYF
D: TRBD2; V: TRBV6-2/TRBV6-3; size: few; J: TRBJ2-3; DNA: TGTGCCGGGGGGGGGACTTCGGTGACAGATACGCAGTATTTT; CDR3: CAGGGTSVTDTQYF
D: NA; V: TRBV20-1; size: NA; J: TRBJ1-5; DNA: TGCAGTGCCCGAATAGACAATCAGCCCCAGCATTTT; CDR3: CSARIDNQPQHF
D: NA; V: TRBV5-1; size: NA; J: TRBJ2-7; DNA: TGCGCCAGCAGCCTCCTCCAGCAGGGTGGGACCTACGAGCAGTACTTC; CDR3: CASSLLQQGGTYEQYF
D: TRBD2; V: TRBV11-2; size: many; J: TRBJ2-7; DNA: TGTGCCAGCATCCGTCCGGCGGGAGGAACCCACGAGCAGTACTTC; CDR3: CASIRPAGGTHEQYF
D: NA; V: TRBV7-2; size: many; J: TRBJ1-1; DNA: TGTGCCAGCAGCTTAGCCGCCTCGATGAACACTGAAGCTTTCTTT; CDR3: CASSLAASMNTEAFF
D: TRBD2; V: TRBV27; size: NA; J: TRBJ2-1; DNA: TGTGCCAGCAGTACCCCGCTGGCGGGGGTCTACAATGAGCAGTTCTTC; CDR3: CASSTPLAGVYNEQFF
D: NA; V: TRBV6-2/TRBV6-3; size: NA; J: TRBJ2-5; DNA: TGTGCCAGCAGTTACTCCTCTGCCGAGACCCAGTACTTC; CDR3: CASSYSSAETQYF
D: NA; V: TRBV19; size: NA; J: TRBJ1-1; DNA: TGTGCCAGTAGTACGGTCGAGGGGGTTGACACTGAAGCTTTCTTT; CDR3: CASSTVEGVDTEAFF
D: TRBD2; V: TRBV6-2/TRBV6-3; size: many; J: TRBJ2-7; DNA: TGTGCCAGCAGGGTCTGGACTAGCGGGGGAAGAGAGCAGTACTTC; CDR3: CASRVWTSGGREQYF
D: TRBD1; V: TRBV7-2; size: NA; J: TRBJ2-1; DNA: TGTGCCAGCAGCTTCGACAGGGAGAAGAAGGGTACCTACAATGAGCAGTTCTTC; CDR3: CASSFDREKKGTYNEQFF
D: NA; V: TRBV27; size: NA; J: TRBJ1-4; DNA: TGTGCCAGCAGTAGGCGTCTCGGGGCGGAAAAACTGTTTTTT; CDR3: CASSRRLGAEKLFF
D: NA; V: TRBV7-6; size: NA; J: TRBJ2-1; DNA: TGTGCCAGCAGCTGGACCCTAAATGAGCAGTTCTTC; CDR3: CASSWTLNEQFF
D: TRBD1; V: TRBV7-3; size: NA; J: TRBJ1-1; DNA: TGTGCCAGCAGCTCGCAGATACTGACAGGGTTGAACACTGAAGCTTTCTTT; CDR3: CASSSQILTGLNTEAFF
D: TRBD1; V: TRBV28; size: NA; J: TRBJ2-3; DNA: TGTGCCAGCAGCTCGCCTTATCCCGGGACAGGGGTTAGCACAGATACGCAGTATTTT; CDR3: CASSSPYPGTGVSTDTQYF
D: TRBD2; V: TRBV15; size: NA; J: TRBJ2-3; DNA: TGTGCCACCAGCAGAAACTACCGTTTAGGTAGCGGGGGGGCCGGGCGGGCAGATACGCAGTATTTT; CDR3: CATSRNYRLGSGGAGRADTQYF
D: NA; V: TRBV28; size: few; J: TRBJ1-2; DNA: TGTGCCAGCAGTTTATTCCGGGGCGCTTTGGGTGGCTACACCTTC; CDR3: CASSLFRGALGGYTF
D: TRBD2; V: TRBV11-2; size: NA; J: TRBJ2-1; DNA: TGTGCCAGCAGCCTAAGGGGGGGGACTAGCGGGATAAGCTCCTACAATGAGCAGTTCTTC; CDR3: CASSLRGGTSGISSYNEQFF
D: NA; V: TRBV7-2; size: few; J: TRBJ2-7; DNA: TGTGCCAGCAGCTCTATCCAGGGGTACCCATACGAGCAGTACTTC; CDR3: CASSSIQGYPYEQYF
D: NA; V: TRBV20-1; size: NA; J: TRBJ2-7; DNA: TGCAGTGCTAGGGGAAGGGAGATATACGAGCAGTACTTC; CDR3: CSARGREIYEQYF
D: NA; V: TRBV12-3/TRBV12-4; size: NA; J: TRBJ2-7; DNA: TGTGCCAGCAGTTTTGGCCCCCGGGACGAGCAGTACTTC; CDR3: CASSFGPRDEQYF
D: NA; V: TRBV6-2/TRBV6-3; size: NA; J: TRBJ2-1; DNA: TGTGCCCGCAGTTCACAGGGCCCTAGCTCCTACAATGAGCAGTTCTTC; CDR3: CARSSQGPSSYNEQFF
D: NA; V: TRBV6-1; size: NA; J: TRBJ2-7; DNA: TGTGCCAGCAGTTCGATGGTCGGGGACGAGCAGTACTTC; CDR3: CASSSMVGDEQYF
D: TRBD1; V: TRBV7-7; size: many; J: TRBJ2-7; DNA: TGTGCCAGCAGCCGGGGGACAGGGGCCCCCTACGAGCAGTACTTC; CDR3: CASSRGTGAPYEQYF
D: TRBD1; V: TRBV12-3/TRBV12-4; size: NA; J: TRBJ1-1; DNA: TGTGCCAGCAGTTTTTCAGGGGGCGGGAGGAGTTGGACTGAAGCTTTCTTT; CDR3: CASSFSGGGRSWTEAFF